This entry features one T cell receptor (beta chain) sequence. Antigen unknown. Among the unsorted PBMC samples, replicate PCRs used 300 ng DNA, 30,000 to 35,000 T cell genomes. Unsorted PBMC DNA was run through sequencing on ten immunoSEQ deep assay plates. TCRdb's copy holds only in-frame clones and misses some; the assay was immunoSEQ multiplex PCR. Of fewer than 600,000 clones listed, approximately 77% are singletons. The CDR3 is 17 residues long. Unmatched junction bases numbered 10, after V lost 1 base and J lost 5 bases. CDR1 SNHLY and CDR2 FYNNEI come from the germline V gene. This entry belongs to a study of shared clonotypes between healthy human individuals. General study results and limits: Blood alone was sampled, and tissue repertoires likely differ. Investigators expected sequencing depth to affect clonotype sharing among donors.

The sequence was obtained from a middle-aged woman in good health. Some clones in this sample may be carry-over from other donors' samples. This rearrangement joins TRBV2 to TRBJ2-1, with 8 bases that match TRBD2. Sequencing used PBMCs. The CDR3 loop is CASSEGRRGAGDNEQFF. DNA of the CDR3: TGTGCCAGCAGTGAAGGCCGGCGGGGGGCAGGGGACAATGAGCAGTTCTTC.